These 15 T cell receptor beta chains share one sample of origin, sequenced in a study of blood T cell repertoires in COVID-19. Libraries were prepared by immunoSEQ multiplex PCR; TCRdb keeps only in-frame clonotypes and omits some of them. Here the sample spans 250,000 to 300,000 clones, 75% to 85% being singletons. The sequenced sample was peripheral blood. The receptor set was obtained from a middle-aged man with active or convalescent COVID-19.

The chain joins TRBV4-1 to TRBJ1-5; D not certain. Germline values: CDR1 MGHRA, CDR2 YSYEKL. Trimming took off 4 bases at V and 2 bases at J, with 12 bases between the two ends. The CDR3 length is 15 residues. The DNA for the CDR3 is TGCGCCAGCAGCCCAGGACGGGGAGGCAATCAGCCCCAGCATTTT. Amino acid sequence: CASSPGRGGNQPQHF.

This chain connects TRBV30 to TRBJ2-7; D is uncertain. Trimming left V 0 bases short and J 5 bases short, with 11 bases between. The CDR3 totals 13 residues. In germline, CDR1 is GTSNPN, CDR2 SVGIG (reference sequence). In nucleotides, the CDR3 is TGTGCCTGGAGTGTACGCGAGAACCACGAGCAGTACTTC. Translating it yields CAWSVRENHEQYF.

The CDR3 spells CASSQAEGLGEQYF. The CDR3 nucleotides read TGCGCCAGCAGCCAAGCGGAGGGCTTAGGGGAGCAGTACTTC. V is TRBV4-1 and J is TRBJ2-7; a possible D gene is TRBD2 (6 bases). The CDR3 contains 14 residues. V gave up 1 base and J gave up 7 bases, with 14 bases separating them. The germline CDR1 and CDR2 sequences are MGHRA and YSYEKL.

This chain links TRBV10-2 with TRBJ2-1; possibly TRBD2 for D (6 bases). Deletions cut 6 bases from V and 8 bases from J, with 17 bases between. The CDR3 runs to 14 residues. Per the germline V gene, CDR1 is WSHSY and CDR2 is SAAADI. The CDR3 nucleotides are TGCGCCAGCAGCCCGGGAGTTCAGTTCGATGAGCAGTTCTTC. Translation: CASSPGVQFDEQFF.

The rearrangement links TRBV7-8 to TRBJ2-7; D gene ambiguous. Germline V gives CDR1 SGHVS, CDR2 FQNEAQ. The CDR3 has 12 residues. V lost 8 bases to trimming and J lost 2 bases, with 10 bases between them. CDR3 protein: CASGWAAYEQYF. In nucleotides, the CDR3 is TGTGCCAGCGGGTGGGCAGCCTACGAGCAGTACTTC.

CDR3 DNA: TGCGCCAGCAGCTTGAGTCAGGGCTACGAGCAGTACTTC. Encoded protein: CASSLSQGYEQYF. The chain has TRBV5-1 and TRBJ2-7, with a tentative D call TRBD1 (5 bases). This CDR3 has 13 amino acids. Germline V gene lookup returns CDR1 SGHRS and CDR2 YFSETQ. V lost 1 base and J lost 3, with 8 bases in between.

The table lists this clone with many counts. The chain combines TRBV24-1 with TRBJ1-5; unclear D gene. Trimming removed 4 bases from V and 12 bases from J, with 21 bases in between. The CDR3 has 15 residues. The germline V gene has CDR1 KGHDR and CDR2 SFDVKD. CDR3 coding DNA: TGTGCCACCAGTGACCCTATAAAGTCCCCGGGAATCCAGCATTTT. As protein: CATSDPIKSPGIQHF.

This chain links TRBV11-3 with TRBJ2-7; D is unresolved. CDR1 and CDR2 (germline): SGHNT, YENEEA. V shed 5 bases and J shed 6 bases, with 14 bases lying between them. The CDR3 consists of 13 residues. CDR3 region: CASSPGASAEQYF. CDR3 DNA: TGTGCCAGCAGCCCAGGCGCTTCAGCCGAGCAGTACTTC. Complete variable domain (other parts from reference TRBV11-3 and TRBJ2-7): EAGVVQSPRYKIIEKKQPVAFWCNPISGHNTLYWYLQNLGQGPELLIRYENEEAVDDSQLPKDRFSAERLKGVDSTLKIQPAELGDSAVYLCASSPGASAEQYFGPGTRLTVT.

The chain links TRBV11-2 to TRBJ1-6; TRBD1 agrees at 9 bases. Germline loops: CDR1 SGHAT, CDR2 FQNNGV. The CDR3 totals 15 residues. J gave up 7 bases and V 1 base, and 2 bases lay outside the gene matches. CDR3 region: CASSLGTGVNSPLHF. The CDR3 nucleotides read TGTGCCAGCAGCTTAGGGACAGGGGTAAATTCACCCCTCCACTTT.

This sequence joins TRBV6-5 and TRBJ2-7; 8 bases fit TRBD1. V dropped 7 bases and J dropped 9; count of bases not matched to a gene: 8. This CDR3 spans 12 amino acids. Germline CDR1 is MNHEY and CDR2 is SVGAGI. The CDR3 here is CASTIGTGRQYF. CDR3 bases: TGTGCCAGCACCATAGGGACAGGCCGGCAGTACTTC.

On this clone itself: At one end, the junction sequence differs from germline, possibly due to a read error. The V gene is TRBV27, the J gene TRBJ1-3; D not resolved. Germline lookup yields CDR1 MNHEY and CDR2 SMNVEV (reference sequence). This CDR3 comprises 16 residues. The CDR3 nucleotides read TGCGCGCCTGCCGTAAATACCTTCTCCTCTGGAAACACCATATATTTT. It yields the protein CAPAVNTFSSGNTIYF.

This clone was seen more than once but under ten times. Other DNA sequences in this specimen translate into the identical CDR3. V gene TRBV6-5 combines with J gene TRBJ2-7; D is possibly TRBD1 (6 bases). Germline V gene sequence: CDR1 MNHEY, CDR2 SVGAGI. With 2 bases removed from V and 3 bases from J, the gap between germline ends came to 11 bases. CDR3 length: 14 amino acids. CDR3 sequence reads: CASSYDRRSYEQYF. CDR3 DNA sequence: TGTGCCAGCAGTTACGACAGGAGAAGCTACGAGCAGTACTTC.

The CDR3 DNA is TGTGCCAGCAGTTACTCAGGCCAGGCGGGGGCCAACGTCCTGACTTTC. Residues: CASSYSGQAGANVLTF. The chain carries TRBV6-6 and TRBJ2-6; D gene uncertain. V was cut by 0 bases and J by 4 bases, with 10 bases left in between. The CDR3 runs to 16 residues. The germline V gene encodes CDR1 MNHNY and CDR2 SVGAGI (reference sequence).

The V and J genes are TRBV6-5 and TRBJ2-1, with D perhaps matching TRBD1 (6 bases). The CDR3 is 14 residues long. Germline-derived CDR1 and CDR2 are MNHEY and SVGAGI. V shed 6 bases and J shed 6 bases, with 15 bases lying between them. The CDR3 DNA reads TGTGCCAGCAGCACAGGGTATGGTGGCAATGAGCAGTTCTTC. Protein: CASSTGYGGNEQFF.

There are a few counts of this clone. The CDR3 spells CASSGTGFRDTEAFF. CDR3 DNA sequence: TGTGCCAGTTCCGGGACAGGGTTTAGGGACACTGAAGCTTTCTTT. The V gene is TRBV19, the J gene TRBJ1-1; 9 bases fit TRBD1. Germline CDR1 and CDR2: LNHDA and SQIVND (reference sequence). This CDR3 is built from 15 residues. V gave up 8 bases and J gave up 3 bases; unmatched junction bases: 10. Full variable domain (rest looked up from reference TRBV19 and TRBJ1-1): DGGITQSPKYLFRKEGQNVTLSCEQNLNHDAMYWYRQDPGQGLRLIYYSQIVNDFQKGDIAEGYSVSREKKESFPLTVTSAQKNPTAFYLCASSGTGFRDTEAFFGQGTRLTVV.